This entry lists 3 T cell receptor beta chains sequenced from one sample in a study of blood T cell repertoires in COVID-19. This table comes from immunoSEQ multiplex PCR, and its TCRdb copy is limited to in-frame clones, with some not included. The table has approximately 50,000 clones, around nine tenths seen once. Sequenced: peripheral blood. The origin of the receptors is a man between 40 and 49 years old with acute or convalescent COVID-19.

This chain connects TRBV4-3 to TRBJ2-1; D unclear. V lost 3 bases, J lost 6 bases, and 9 bases lay in between. The CDR3 contains 13 residues. CDR1 is LGHNA, CDR2 YSLEER, per germline. Written as DNA, the CDR3 is TGCGCCAGCAGCCAGGTTGACTTCAATGAGCAGTTCTTC. Translating it yields CASSQVDFNEQFF.

The rearrangement uses TRBV19 and TRBJ2-1, with D possibly TRBD1 on 6 matching bases. V was clipped by 3 bases and J by 2 bases, with 8 bases between them. The CDR3 contains 14 residues. Per the germline V gene, CDR1 is LNHDA and CDR2 is SQIVND (reference sequence). This CDR3 is CASSIRGPYNEQFF. CDR3 bases: TGTGCCAGTAGTATCAGGGGTCCCTACAATGAGCAGTTCTTC. The variable domain in full, with the rest retrieved from reference TRBV19 and TRBJ2-1, is DGGITQSPKYLFRKEGQNVTLSCEQNLNHDAMYWYRQDPGQGLRLIYYSQIVNDFQKGDIAEGYSVSREKKESFPLTVTSAQKNPTAFYLCASSIRGPYNEQFFGPGTRLTVL.

The rearrangement joins TRBV11-2 to TRBJ1-2; perhaps TRBD1 as D (6 bases). CDR3 size: 16 residues. The V end lost 4 bases, the J end lost 4 bases, and 19 bases lay between the germline ends. The V gene's germline CDR1 is SGHAT and CDR2 FQNNGV. Here the CDR3 reads CASSSFRGTGTYGYTF. In DNA, the CDR3 is TGTGCCAGCAGCTCCTTTAGGGGCACAGGGACCTATGGCTACACCTTC.